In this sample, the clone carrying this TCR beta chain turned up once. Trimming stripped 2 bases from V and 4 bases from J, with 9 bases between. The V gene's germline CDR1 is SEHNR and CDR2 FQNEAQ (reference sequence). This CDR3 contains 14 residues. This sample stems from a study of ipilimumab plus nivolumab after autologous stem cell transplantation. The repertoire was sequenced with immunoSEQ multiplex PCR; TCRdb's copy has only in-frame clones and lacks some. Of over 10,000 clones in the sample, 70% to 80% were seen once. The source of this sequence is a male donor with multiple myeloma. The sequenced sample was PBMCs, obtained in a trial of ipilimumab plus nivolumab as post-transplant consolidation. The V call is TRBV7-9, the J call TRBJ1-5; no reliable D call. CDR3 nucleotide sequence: TGTGCCAGCAGCTTAAGTCAGGAAAATCAGCCCCAGCATTTT. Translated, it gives CASSLSQENQPQHF. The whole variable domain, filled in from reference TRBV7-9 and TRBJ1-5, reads DTGVSQNPRHKITKRGQNVTFRCDPISEHNRLYWYRQTLGQGPEFLTYFQNEAQLEKSRLLSDRFSAERPKGSFSTLEIQRTEQGDSAMYLCASSLSQENQPQHFGDGTRLSIL.